The next 28 T cell receptor beta chains were all read from a single sample in a study of T cells expressing NK-cell markers. Each CDR3 protein gets one entry in TCRdb, which reprocessed the 5' RACE reads and gives no DNA. Its table records more than 120,000 distinct CDR3 sequences. Material: blood T cells: a sorted CD56 or NKG2C T cell subset, CD4+ or CD8+ T cells, or bulk PBMC T cells (not recorded which). The receptors derive from a man aged 18-30 years in good health.

This CDR3 is CASSHGPPGTDTQYF. J is TRBJ2-3 and V is TRBV4-2; TCRdb lists TRBD1, though no DNA is available to test this call. The CDR3 is 15 amino acids. The germline V gene has CDR1 LGHNA and CDR2 YNFKEQ.

The genes are TRBV15 and TRBJ2-2. The CDR3 has 13 residues. Germline V gene data show CDR1 as LNHNV and CDR2 as YYDKDF (reference sequence). The CDR3 here is CATSRVLGGELFF.

The genes are TRBV7-8 and TRBJ2-7; as DNA is missing, the TRBD1 call by TCRdb cannot be tested. The CDR3 has 14 amino acids. Germline V gives CDR1 SGHVS, CDR2 FQNEAQ. The CDR3 is CASSPSGTFYEQYF.

V usage is TRBV30 and J usage is TRBJ1-6; TCRdb outputs TRBD1, but without DNA this stays unchecked. The germline CDR1 and CDR2 sequences are GTSNPN and SVGIG (reference sequence). This CDR3 spans 14 amino acids. CDR3 sequence reads: CAWSVGGSVAPLHF. Based on the CDR3 plus reference TRBV30 and TRBJ1-6, the full variable domain is SQTIHQWPATLVQPVGSPLSLECTVEGTSNPNLYWYRQAAGRGLQLLFYSVGIGQISSEVPQNLSASRPQDRQFILSSKKLLLSDSGFYLCAWSVGGSVAPLHFGNGTRLTVT.

This chain connects TRBV27 to TRBJ1-4; TCRdb gives TRBD1 as the D gene, but with no DNA this cannot be confirmed. The CDR3 runs to 14 residues. Germline CDR1 is MNHEY and CDR2 is SMNVEV (reference sequence). CDR3 protein: CASSLVPGMEKLFF.

The rearrangement uses TRBV7-9 and TRBJ2-3; TCRdb's D gene call, TRBD2, goes unchecked for lack of DNA. CDR3 length: 16 amino acids. Germline CDR1 and CDR2: SEHNR and FQNEAQ (reference sequence). The CDR3 reads CASSPSHDSDTDTQYF.

The chain combines TRBV27 with TRBJ2-3; as DNA is missing, the TRBD2 call by TCRdb cannot be tested. CDR1 is MNHEY, CDR2 SMNVEV, per germline (reference sequence). This CDR3 is 14 amino acids long. CDR3 loop: CASARGLAGDLLYF.

This chain joins TRBV11-3 and TRBJ2-2. This CDR3 is 13 amino acids long. Germline V gene sequence: CDR1 SGHNT, CDR2 YENEEA. The CDR3 spells CASSFMNTGELFF.

The J gene is TRBJ2-1, the V gene TRBV7-9; TCRdb lists TRBD1, though no DNA is available to test this call. The CDR3 is made up of 14 amino acids. Germline assignment: CDR1 SEHNR and CDR2 FQNEAQ (reference sequence). CDR3 protein: CASLGGGSKNEQFF.

The chain links TRBV5-4 to TRBJ2-2; the D call from TCRdb, TRBD2, cannot be confirmed without DNA. This CDR3 has 17 residues. Germline V gene sequence: CDR1 SGHNT, CDR2 YYREEE (reference sequence). The CDR3 here is CASSSLGLAVNTGELFF.

V usage is TRBV29-1 and J usage is TRBJ2-1; TCRdb names TRBD1, which stays unverified in the absence of DNA. CDR1 and CDR2 (germline): SQVTM, ANQGSEA. This CDR3 comprises 16 residues. CDR3 amino acids: CSVENPTGASYNEQFF.

V gene TRBV11-2 combines with J gene TRBJ2-1; no DNA is available, so the TRBD2 call from TCRdb remains unchecked. The germline CDR1 and CDR2 sequences are SGHAT and FQNNGV. The CDR3 contains 14 residues. CDR3 loop: CASAAGLAYNEQFF.

The chain joins TRBV29-1 to TRBJ2-2. The V gene's germline CDR1 is SQVTM and CDR2 ANQGSEA. The CDR3 length is 14 residues. CDR3 region: CSVTAAENTGELFF.

The chain carries TRBV29-1 and TRBJ1-1. Germline V gene data show CDR1 as SQVTM and CDR2 as ANQGSEA. There are 11 residues in the CDR3. This CDR3 reads CSVRGGTEAFF.

This chain joins TRBV6-1 and TRBJ2-7; TCRdb returns TRBD2, unconfirmable since there is no DNA. CDR3 length: 12 amino acids. Germline V gene lookup returns CDR1 MNHNS and CDR2 SASEGT. The CDR3 loop reads CAARDSDYEQYF.

The chain is built from TRBV7-2 and TRBJ1-4; without DNA, the TCRdb call of TRBD1 cannot be checked. The CDR3 runs to 14 residues. Germline V gives CDR1 SGHTA, CDR2 FQGNSA. The CDR3 sequence is CASSLGAGSEKLFF. Full variable domain (remainder filled in from reference TRBV7-2 and TRBJ1-4): GAGVSQSPSNKVTEKGKDVELRCDPISGHTALYWYRQSLGQGLEFLIYFQGNSAPDKSGLPSDRFSAERTGGSVSTLTIQRTQQEDSAVYLCASSLGAGSEKLFFGSGTQLSVL.

J is TRBJ2-3 and V is TRBV7-9. This CDR3 spans 14 amino acids. Per the germline V gene, CDR1 is SEHNR and CDR2 is FQNEAQ (reference sequence). CDR3 residues: CASPIAGLTDTQYF.

This chain connects TRBV21-1 to TRBJ2-2; TCRdb selects TRBD1, and the lack of DNA leaves this call unchecked. TRBV21-1 is shown as a pseudogene. The CDR3 is 16 amino acids. The CDR3 sequence is CASSNRDRVCTGELFF.

The V gene is TRBV6-5, the J gene TRBJ2-2; with no DNA, the TCRdb D assignment of TRBD1 cannot be verified. Germline V gene data show CDR1 as MNHEY and CDR2 as SVGAGI. The CDR3 is 14 residues long. This CDR3 is CASSYVQGAGELFF.

This sequence joins TRBV5-5 and TRBJ2-2. The CDR3 is 15 amino acids. CDR1 and CDR2 (germline): SGHKS, YYEKEE (reference sequence). CDR3 sequence: CASSLTKGPTGELFF.

The J gene is TRBJ2-2, the V gene TRBV10-3; the D call from TCRdb, TRBD2, cannot be confirmed without DNA. The germline V gene encodes CDR1 ENHRY and CDR2 SYGVKD. The CDR3 sequence is 16 residues long. This CDR3 is CAISESPSGETGELFF.

The J gene is TRBJ2-2, the V gene TRBV2; TCRdb's D call of TRBD1 is untestable without DNA. CDR3 length equals 16 residues. The germline V gene encodes CDR1 SNHLY and CDR2 FYNNEI. This chain's CDR3 is CASRVTGGSPAGELFF.

The V call is TRBV4-3, the J call TRBJ2-2; the D call of TRBD1 rests on TCRdb alone, since no DNA is present to check it. CDR1 and CDR2 from the germline V gene are LGHNA and YSLEER. The CDR3 contains 15 residues. This CDR3 is CASSQGTVNTGELFF.

CDR3: CSAITNTGELFF. This chain uses TRBV29-1 with TRBJ2-2. Germline CDR1 SQVTM, CDR2 ANQGSEA. This CDR3 comprises 12 residues.

CDR3: CSARDRRLAGGNEQFF. The rearrangement uses TRBV20-1 and TRBJ2-1; TCRdb lists TRBD2, though no DNA is available to test this call. The CDR3 runs to 16 residues. Germline V lookup: CDR1 DFQATT, CDR2 SNEGSKA (reference sequence).

V usage is TRBV12-3 or TRBV12-4 and J usage is TRBJ1-5; there is no DNA to check the TCRdb D call of TRBD1. The CDR3 runs to 15 residues. The CDR3 loop is CASSLVGTGYQPQHF.

This chain links TRBV3-1 with TRBJ2-1; the TRBD2 assignment by TCRdb is unverifiable without DNA. Germline-derived CDR1 and CDR2 are LGHDT and YNNKEL (reference sequence). This CDR3 comprises 16 residues. This CDR3 is CASSQDGINRYNEQFF.

The chain combines TRBV25-1 with TRBJ1-2; without DNA, the TCRdb call of TRBD1 cannot be checked. Germline V gene lookup returns CDR1 MGHDK and CDR2 SYGVNS. The CDR3 extends over 15 amino acids. CDR3 in amino acids: CASSEFQHEGGGYTF.